This TCR beta chain was documented in a study of shared clonotypes between healthy human individuals. The V gene's germline CDR1 is SGHKS and CDR2 YYEKEE (reference sequence). The CDR3 contains 17 residues. J lost 2 bases, V lost 1 base, and 3 bases had no gene match. General study findings and limits: It was anticipated that sequencing depth would influence how many clonotypes donors shared.

CD4+ cell separation produced CD45RA+ naive and CD45RA-negative memory subsets. Clones were read by immunoSEQ multiplex PCR, and TCRdb kept only the in-frame ones, dropping some. Among about 1 million clones listed, 75% were seen once. This clone has only one observation. Antigen specificity is unknown. Sequenced input: memory CD4+ T cells sorted from blood. The subset: CD45RA-negative fraction. This TCR derives from a young man in good health. The chain recombines TRBV5-5 with TRBJ2-1; 13 positions agree with TRBD2. CDR3 sequence (DNA): TGTGCCAGCAGCTTGAGGACTAGCGGGAGCACCTACAATGAGCAGTTCTTC. It yields the protein CASSLRTSGSTYNEQFF.